This T cell receptor beta chain stems from a study of blood T cell repertoires in COVID-19. Study-level information: The samples span acute and convalescent COVID-19 from the United States, Italy and Spain. PBMCs, B-cell-depleted T cells, or T cells were the source of the cDNA or gDNA that made up the material.

This CDR3 is built from 14 residues. V lost 7 bases to trimming and J lost 4 bases, with 14 bases between them. Germline V gene sequence: CDR1 LNHDA, CDR2 SQIVND (reference sequence). Original handling: For nucleated cells, counts were estimated from reference gene primer amplification. Measured with immunoSEQ multiplex PCR; TCRdb has only the in-frame clones, and not every one. That table supplies the V and J calls and clone size; D and trimming were determined from the DNA. The sample contains about 140,000 clones, about 80% of which appear only once. The chain links TRBV19 to TRBJ1-5; D is possibly TRBD1 (5 bases). The sample comprised peripheral blood. The receptor's source is a man in his sixties or seventies who had recovered from COVID-19. CDR3 loop: CASTTTGGNQPQHF. As DNA, the CDR3 is TGTGCCAGTACCACGACGGGGGGTAATCAGCCCCAGCATTTT.